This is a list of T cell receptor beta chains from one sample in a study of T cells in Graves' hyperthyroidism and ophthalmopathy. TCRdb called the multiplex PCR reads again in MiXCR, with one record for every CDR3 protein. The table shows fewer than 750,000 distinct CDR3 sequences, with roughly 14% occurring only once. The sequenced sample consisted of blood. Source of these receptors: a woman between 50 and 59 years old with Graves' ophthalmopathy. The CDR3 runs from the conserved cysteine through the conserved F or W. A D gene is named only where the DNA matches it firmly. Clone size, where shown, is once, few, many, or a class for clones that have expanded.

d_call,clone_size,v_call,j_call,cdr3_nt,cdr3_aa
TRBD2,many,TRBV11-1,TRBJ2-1,TGTGCCAGCAGCTTGACGGGGGGGCCTCACAATGAGCAGTTCTTC,CASSLTGGPHNEQFF
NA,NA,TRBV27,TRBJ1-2,TGTGCCAGCAGTTTCTTAGCCGGGGACGGTGGCTACACCTTC,CASSFLAGDGGYTF
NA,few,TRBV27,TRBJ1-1,TGTGCCAGCAGTTTATTCGGACAGACGAACACTGAAGCTTTCTTT,CASSLFGQTNTEAFF
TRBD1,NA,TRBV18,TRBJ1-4,TGTGCCAGCTCACCACTGGCCGGGACAGGGTATGAAAAACTGTTTTTT,CASSPLAGTGYEKLFF
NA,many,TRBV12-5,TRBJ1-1,TGTGCTAGTGGTTTGGACTCAACCGGCATGAACACTGAAGCTTTCTTT,CASGLDSTGMNTEAFF
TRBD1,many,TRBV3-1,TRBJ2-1,TGTGCCAGCAGCCCACCGACAGGGAACAATGAGCAGTTCTTC,CASSPPTGNNEQFF
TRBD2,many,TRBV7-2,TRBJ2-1,TGTGCCAGCAGCTTAGCTGCTAGCGGAGATTACAATGAGCAGTTCTTC,CASSLAASGDYNEQFF
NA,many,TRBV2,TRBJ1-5,TGTGCCAGCAGTGGCGTACAGAATCAGCCCCAGCATTTT,CASSGVQNQPQHF
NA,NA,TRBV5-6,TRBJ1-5,TGTGCCAGCAGCTTGGGGGACCGAGATAATCAGCCCCAGCATTTT,CASSLGDRDNQPQHF
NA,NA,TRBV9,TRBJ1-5,TGTGCCAGCGGAGCGGACGCCTATAGCAATCAGCCCCAGCATTTT,CASGADAYSNQPQHF
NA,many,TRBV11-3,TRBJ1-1,TGTGCCAGCAGCACCAGAGGGGGTTGGGACCTCACTGAAGCTTTCTTT,CASSTRGGWDLTEAFF
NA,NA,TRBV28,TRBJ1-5,TGTGCCAGCAGACTAACAAGACATAGCAATCAGCCCCAGCATTTT,CASRLTRHSNQPQHF
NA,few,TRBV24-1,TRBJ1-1,TGTGCCACTACGGACGGATTGAACACTGAAGCTTTCTTT,CATTDGLNTEAFF
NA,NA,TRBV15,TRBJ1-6,TGTGCCACCCGACCCGAGACAGATTCACCCCTCCACTTT,CATRPETDSPLHF
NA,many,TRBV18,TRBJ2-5,TGTGCCAGCTCACCACAGACAGCTAGGGGAGAGACCCAGTACTTC,CASSPQTARGETQYF
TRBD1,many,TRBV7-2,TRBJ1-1,TGTGCCAGCAGCCCCGGACAGGTGTGGCCTGAAGCTTTCTTT,CASSPGQVWPEAFF
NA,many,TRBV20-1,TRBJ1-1,TGCAGTGCTCGCCCTCAGCCTTGGGTGAACACTGAAGCTTTCTTT,CSARPQPWVNTEAFF